One and the same sample provided the 11 T cell receptor beta chains below, sequenced in a study of T-cell memory formation after mild COVID-19. MiXCR, applied by TCRdb to the 5' RACE reads, yields one record per CDR3 protein. The sample consists of 300,000 to 350,000 distinct CDR3 sequences, about an eighth of them appearing once. The material sequenced was PBMCs or a T cell subset sorted from them (not recorded which). Receptors were obtained from a man younger than 35 who had mild COVID-19 (a few samples of this study predate the infection). Cell type and time point are not known.

This chain connects TRBV29-1 to TRBJ1-5; no definite D call. Trimming took off 6 bases at V and 3 bases at J, with 12 bases between the two ends. The length of the CDR3 is 13 residues. CDR1 is SQVTM and CDR2 is ANQGSEA in the germline V gene. The DNA for the CDR3 is TGCAGCGTGGCCCCAGGTTTCAATCAGCCCCAGCATTTT. This codes for CSVAPGFNQPQHF. The variable domain in full, completed from reference TRBV29-1 and TRBJ1-5, reads SAVISQKPSRDICQRGTSLTIQCQVDSQVTMMFWYRQQPGQSLTLIATANQGSEATYESGFVIDKFPISRPNLTFSTLTVSNMSPEDSSIYLCSVAPGFNQPQHFGDGTRLSIL.

This clonotype showed up many times. This chain joins TRBV7-2 and TRBJ2-2; D is possibly TRBD2 (5 bases). V gave up 2 bases and J gave up 7 bases, with 11 bases separating them. Germline V gene data show CDR1 as SGHTA and CDR2 as FQGNSA. The CDR3 is made up of 14 amino acids. CDR3: CASSLISGNGELFF. The CDR3 nucleotides are TGTGCCAGCAGCTTAATTTCGGGGAACGGGGAGCTGTTTTTT.

This clonotype was detected many times. This chain uses TRBV29-1 with TRBJ2-4; D unclear. V gave up 4 bases and J gave up 3 bases, with 13 bases separating them. This CDR3 contains 14 residues. Germline V gene lookup returns CDR1 SQVTM and CDR2 ANQGSEA. The CDR3 sequence: CSVVPGVHKNIQYF. The CDR3 nucleotides read TGCAGCGTTGTACCCGGCGTTCACAAAAACATTCAGTACTTC.

The chain employs TRBV7-6 and TRBJ2-5; D is unresolved. V was trimmed by 1 base and J by 6 bases, leaving 12 bases between them. CDR1 and CDR2 from the germline V gene are SGHVS and FNYEAQ. The CDR3 runs to 14 residues. This CDR3 reads CASSLVLTEKTQYF. Here the CDR3 DNA reads TGTGCCAGCAGCTTAGTTCTCACTGAGAAGACCCAGTACTTC.

There are a few counts of this clonotype. The chain joins TRBV7-2 to TRBJ2-5, with D possibly TRBD2 on 7 matching bases. The germline V gene encodes CDR1 SGHTA and CDR2 FQGNSA. V lost 5 bases and J 3 bases, leaving 16 bases between the germline ends. The CDR3 sequence is 15 residues long. The CDR3, as DNA: TGTGCCAGCAGCGATTTGGGGGCGGGGGAAGAGACCCAGTACTTC. This codes for CASSDLGAGEETQYF.

The chain is built from TRBV30 and TRBJ1-4; D gene ambiguous. CDR3 size: 14 residues. V lost 0 bases, J lost 5 bases, and 10 bases lay in between. The germline V gene encodes CDR1 GTSNPN and CDR2 SVGIG (reference sequence). CDR3 sequence: CAWSVRWANEKLFF. CDR3 bases: TGTGCCTGGAGTGTACGCTGGGCGAATGAAAAACTGTTTTTT.

The gene calls are TRBV7-3 and TRBJ2-1; TRBD2 might be the D (7 bases). The V end lost 1 base, the J end lost 8 bases, and 15 bases lay between the germline ends. Germline CDR1 reads SGHTA; CDR2 reads FQGTGA. The CDR3 spans 15 residues. The CDR3 DNA is TGTGCCAGCAGCTTAAACCTGGGGGGGGCGGATGAGCAGTTCTTC. Translating it yields CASSLNLGGADEQFF.

The table lists this clonotype with a few counts. V is TRBV12-3 or TRBV12-4 and J is TRBJ2-3, with D possibly matching TRBD2 (6 bases). The V and J ends lost 6 bases and 4 bases respectively, with 11 bases between them. The CDR3 sequence is 13 residues long. The CDR3 is CASSRDLSDTQYF. The CDR3 nucleotides are TGTGCCAGCAGCCGGGACTTGTCAGATACGCAGTATTTT.

The chain couples TRBV7-6 to TRBJ2-1; possibly TRBD1 for D (6 bases). This CDR3 has 15 amino acids. CDR1 is SGHVS and CDR2 is FNYEAQ in the germline V gene. Between the trimmed V and J ends, which lost 5 bases and 2 bases, there was a span of 13 bases. The CDR3 loop is CASSGSQGTYNEQFF. The DNA of the CDR3 is TGTGCCAGCAGCGGGTCCCAGGGGACCTACAATGAGCAGTTCTTC. Complete variable domain (other parts from reference TRBV7-6 and TRBJ2-1): GAGVSQSPRYKVTKRGQDVALRCDPISGHVSLYWYRQALGQGPEFLTYFNYEAQQDKSGLPNDRFSAERPEGSISTLTIQRTEQRDSAMYRCASSGSQGTYNEQFFGPGTRLTVL.

The rearrangement joins TRBV5-5 to TRBJ1-5; D possibly corresponds to TRBD1 (5 bases). The CDR3 covers 14 residues. Trimming pared 5 bases from V and 7 bases from J, leaving 16 bases between. Germline V gives CDR1 SGHKS, CDR2 YYEKEE (reference sequence). In DNA, the CDR3 is TGTGCCAGCAGTTTTTGGGGACGCGGACAGCCCCAGCATTTT. This gives the protein CASSFWGRGQPQHF.

This clonotype appeared a few times. The V call is TRBV12-3 or TRBV12-4, the J call TRBJ1-4; no reliable D call. Trimming removed 4 bases at V and 10 bases at J, with 16 bases between. This CDR3 has 14 amino acids. The CDR3, as DNA: TGTGCCAGCAGTTCTGTTCTTGGAGGAGGAAAACTGTTTTTT. The encoded protein is CASSSVLGGGKLFF.